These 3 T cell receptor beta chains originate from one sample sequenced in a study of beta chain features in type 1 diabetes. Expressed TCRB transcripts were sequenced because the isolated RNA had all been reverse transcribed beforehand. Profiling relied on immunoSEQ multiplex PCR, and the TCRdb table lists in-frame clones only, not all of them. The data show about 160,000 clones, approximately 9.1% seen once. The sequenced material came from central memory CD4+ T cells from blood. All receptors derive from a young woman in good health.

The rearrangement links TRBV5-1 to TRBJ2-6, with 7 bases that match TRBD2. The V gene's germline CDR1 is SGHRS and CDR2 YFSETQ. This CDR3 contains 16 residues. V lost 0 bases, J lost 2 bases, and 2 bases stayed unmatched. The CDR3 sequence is CASSLDGGAGANVLTF. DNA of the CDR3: TGCGCCAGCAGCTTGGATGGGGGGGCTGGGGCCAACGTCCTGACTTTC.

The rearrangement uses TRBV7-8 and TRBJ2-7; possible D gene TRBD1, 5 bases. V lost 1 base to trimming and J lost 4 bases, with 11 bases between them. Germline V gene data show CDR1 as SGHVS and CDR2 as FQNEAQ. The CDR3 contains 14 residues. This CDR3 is CASSLDRQTYEQYF. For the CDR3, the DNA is TGTGCCAGCAGCTTAGACCGACAGACATACGAGCAGTACTTC.

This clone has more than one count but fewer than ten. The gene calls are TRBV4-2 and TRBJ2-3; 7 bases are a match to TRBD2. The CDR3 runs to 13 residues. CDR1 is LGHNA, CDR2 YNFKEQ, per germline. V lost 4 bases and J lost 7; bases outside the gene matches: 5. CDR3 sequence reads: CASSPTSSNTQYF. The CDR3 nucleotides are TGTGCCAGCAGCCCGACTAGCTCAAATACGCAGTATTTT.